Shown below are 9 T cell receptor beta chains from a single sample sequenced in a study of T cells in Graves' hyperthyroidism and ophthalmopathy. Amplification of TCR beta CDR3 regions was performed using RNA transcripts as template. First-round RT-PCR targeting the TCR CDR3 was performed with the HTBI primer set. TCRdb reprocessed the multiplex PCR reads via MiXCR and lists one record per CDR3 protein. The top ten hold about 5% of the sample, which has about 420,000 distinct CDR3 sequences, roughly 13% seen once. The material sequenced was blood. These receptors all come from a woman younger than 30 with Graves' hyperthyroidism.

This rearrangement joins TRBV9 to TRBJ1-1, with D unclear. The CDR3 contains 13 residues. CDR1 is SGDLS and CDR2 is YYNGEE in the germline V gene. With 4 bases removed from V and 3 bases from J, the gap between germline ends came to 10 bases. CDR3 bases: TGTGCCAGCAGCCCCCGACAAGACACTGAAGCTTTCTTT. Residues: CASSPRQDTEAFF.

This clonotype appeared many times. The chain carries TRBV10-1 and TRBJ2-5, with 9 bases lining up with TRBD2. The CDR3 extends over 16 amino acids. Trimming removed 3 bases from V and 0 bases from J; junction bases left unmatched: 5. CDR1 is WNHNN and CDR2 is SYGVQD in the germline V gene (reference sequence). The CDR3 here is CASSDAIAGDQETQYF. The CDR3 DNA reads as TGCGCCAGCAGTGATGCCATAGCGGGGGACCAAGAGACCCAGTACTTC.

The CDR3 DNA is TGTGCCAGCTCACTCCTCACCAGGGAGGCTGAAGCTTTCTTT. Protein product: CASSLLTREAEAFF. The chain carries TRBV18 and TRBJ1-1; D might be TRBD1 (5 bases). The CDR3 length is 14 residues. The V gene lost 4 bases and the J gene lost 6 bases, with 15 bases spanning the gap. Germline lookup yields CDR1 KGHSH and CDR2 LQKENI. The complete variable domain, with remaining parts taken from reference TRBV18 and TRBJ1-1, reads NAGVMQNPRHLVRRRGQEARLRCSPMKGHSHVYWYRQLPEEGLKFMVYLQKENIIDESGMPKERFSAEFPKEGPSILRIQQVVRGDSAAYFCASSLLTREAEAFFGQGTRLTVV.

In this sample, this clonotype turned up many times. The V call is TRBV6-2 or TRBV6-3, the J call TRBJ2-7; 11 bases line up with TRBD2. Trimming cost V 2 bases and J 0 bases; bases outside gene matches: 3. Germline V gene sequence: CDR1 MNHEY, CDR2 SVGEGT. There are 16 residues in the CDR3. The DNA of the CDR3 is TGTGCCAGCAGTTACGAGGGACTAGCGGACTCCTACGAGCAGTACTTC. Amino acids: CASSYEGLADSYEQYF.

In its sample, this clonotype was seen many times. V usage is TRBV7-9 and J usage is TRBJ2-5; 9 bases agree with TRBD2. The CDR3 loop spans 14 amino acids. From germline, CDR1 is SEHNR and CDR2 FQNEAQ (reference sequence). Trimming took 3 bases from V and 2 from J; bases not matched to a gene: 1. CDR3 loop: CASSFSGGQETQYF. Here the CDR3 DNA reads TGTGCCAGCAGCTTTAGCGGGGGACAAGAGACCCAGTACTTC.

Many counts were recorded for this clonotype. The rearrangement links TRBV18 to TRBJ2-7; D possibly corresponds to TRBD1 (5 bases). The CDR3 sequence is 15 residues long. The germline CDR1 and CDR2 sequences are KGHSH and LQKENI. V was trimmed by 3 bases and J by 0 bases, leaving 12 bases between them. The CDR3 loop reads CASSPQGAASYEQYF. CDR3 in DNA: TGTGCCAGCTCACCCCAGGGCGCAGCCTCCTACGAGCAGTACTTC.

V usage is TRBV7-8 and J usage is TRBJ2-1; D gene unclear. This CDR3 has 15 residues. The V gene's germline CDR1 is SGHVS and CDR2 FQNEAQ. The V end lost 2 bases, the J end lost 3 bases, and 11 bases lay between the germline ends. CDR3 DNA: TGTGCCAGCAGCTTACAGGCAATGTTCTACAATGAGCAGTTCTTC. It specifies CASSLQAMFYNEQFF.

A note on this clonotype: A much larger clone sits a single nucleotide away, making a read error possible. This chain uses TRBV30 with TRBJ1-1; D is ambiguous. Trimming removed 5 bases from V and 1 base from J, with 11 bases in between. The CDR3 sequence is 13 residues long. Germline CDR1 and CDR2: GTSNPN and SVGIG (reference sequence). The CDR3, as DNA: TGTGCCTGGTGCCATGGACCGAACACTGAAGCTTTCTTT. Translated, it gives CAWCHGPNTEAFF.

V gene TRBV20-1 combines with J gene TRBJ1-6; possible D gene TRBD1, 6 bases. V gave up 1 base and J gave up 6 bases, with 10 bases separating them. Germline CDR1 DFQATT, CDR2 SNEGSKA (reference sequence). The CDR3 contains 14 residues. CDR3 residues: CSARATGFNSPLHF. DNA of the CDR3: TGCAGTGCTAGAGCGACAGGATTTAATTCACCCCTCCACTTT.